The 27 T cell receptor beta chains below all came from one sample that was sequenced in a study of OX40 agonist ivuxolimab in advanced cancers. Produced via immunoSEQ multiplex PCR; TCRdb's table is partial and in-frame only. This sample yields approximately 89,000 clones, of which approximately 91% are seen a single time; 0.71% belongs to the top ten. Material: CD4+ or CD8+ T cells sorted from blood, obtained in a trial of the OX40 agonist ivuxolimab. These receptors were collected from an adult with an advanced solid tumor such as melanoma, head and neck, liver or kidney cancer.

This chain joins TRBV6-5 and TRBJ1-2; the match to TRBD1 covers 7 bases. CDR3 length equals 14 residues. CDR1 and CDR2 from the germline V gene are MNHEY and SVGAGI. V was pared by 2 bases and J by 4 bases, with 4 bases of the junction left unmatched. In DNA, the CDR3 is TGTGCCAGCAGTTACGGGGGACAGCCCTATGGCTACACCTTC. This translates into CASSYGGQPYGYTF.

J is TRBJ1-1 and V is TRBV18, with D possibly TRBD1 on 5 matching bases. The CDR3 runs to 15 residues. V gave up 1 base and J gave up 5 bases, with 14 bases separating them. Per germline, CDR1 KGHSH and CDR2 LQKENI. The CDR3 region is CASSPLAGSGTEAFF. In DNA form, the CDR3 reads TGTGCCAGCTCACCACTAGCAGGGAGTGGGACTGAAGCTTTCTTT.

The V call is TRBV2, the J call TRBJ1-6; 8 bases agree with TRBD1. CDR3 length equals 18 residues. CDR1 and CDR2 from the germline V gene are SNHLY and FYNNEI. The V segment lost 3 bases and the J segment 3 bases; nucleotides outside the gene matches: 10. CDR3 residues: CASSDPMQDRDYNSPLHF. The CDR3 DNA reads as TGTGCCAGCAGTGATCCTATGCAGGACAGGGACTATAATTCACCCCTCCACTTT.

The rearrangement uses TRBV19 and TRBJ2-7; D is possibly TRBD1 (6 bases). The germline V and J ends were trimmed by 5 bases and 3 bases, with 14 bases remaining between them. Germline CDR1 is LNHDA and CDR2 is SQIVND (reference sequence). The CDR3 runs to 14 residues. The CDR3 reads CASSGGHPLYEQYF. The CDR3 nucleotides read TGTGCCAGTAGTGGGGGACACCCTCTCTACGAGCAGTACTTC.

This rearrangement joins TRBV18 to TRBJ2-1; 8 nucleotides agree with TRBD2. Germline V gene sequence: CDR1 KGHSH, CDR2 LQKENI. V lost 2 bases to trimming and J lost 6 bases; unmatched junction nucleotides: 0. The CDR3 has 13 residues. CDR3 sequence: CASSPGLANEQFF. In DNA, the CDR3 is TGTGCCAGCTCACCAGGACTAGCCAATGAGCAGTTCTTC.

The sample holds a few counts of this clone. The rearrangement uses TRBV19 and TRBJ2-3; unclear D gene. Germline V gives CDR1 LNHDA, CDR2 SQIVND (reference sequence). The CDR3 has 12 amino acids. The ends were cut back, 8 bases at V and 5 bases at J, with 11 bases in the middle. The DNA for the CDR3 is TGTGCCAGTGCGACTCAGAGAGATACGCAGTATTTT. Translated, it gives CASATQRDTQYF.

As regards this clone: This CDR3 is also generated by other DNA sequences in the sample. This rearrangement joins TRBV7-2 to TRBJ2-5; D remains unclear. The length of the CDR3 is 11 residues. CDR1 is SGHTA, CDR2 FQGNSA, per germline. Trimming removed 3 bases from V and 2 bases from J, with 1 base in between. CDR3 nucleotide sequence: TGTGCCAGCAGCTTGCAAGAGACCCAGTACTTC. Amino acids: CASSLQETQYF.

This rearrangement joins TRBV7-9 to TRBJ2-2; 8 bases match TRBD2. The germline V gene has CDR1 SEHNR and CDR2 FQNEAQ (reference sequence). Unmatched junction bases numbered 6, after V lost 5 bases and J lost 4 bases. The CDR3 covers 15 residues. CDR3 coding DNA: TGTGCCAGCAGCCACCGAGGGACTAGCACCGGGGAGCTGTTTTTT. Its translation: CASSHRGTSTGELFF.

This rearrangement joins TRBV29-1 to TRBJ1-2; D is ambiguous. The CDR3 has 13 amino acids. Germline V lookup: CDR1 SQVTM, CDR2 ANQGSEA. The V gene lost 3 bases and the J gene lost 4 bases, with 12 bases spanning the gap. In nucleotides, the CDR3 is TGCAGCGTTGACACGAAAGAGCTCTATGGCTACACCTTC. Its protein is CSVDTKELYGYTF.

The CDR3 loop is CASSSQDYYEQYF. In nucleotides, the CDR3 is TGTGCCAGCAGCTCACAAGATTACTACGAGCAGTACTTC. The chain couples TRBV5-4 to TRBJ2-7; D is unclear. This CDR3 has 13 amino acids. Between the trimmed V and J ends, which lost 3 bases and 3 bases, there was a span of 10 bases. From germline, CDR1 is SGHNT and CDR2 YYREEE (reference sequence).

The chain carries TRBV7-9 and TRBJ2-6; tentative D call: TRBD1 (6 bases). Germline CDR1 reads SEHNR; CDR2 reads FQNEAQ (reference sequence). The CDR3 spans 18 residues. The V end was cut by 5 bases, the J end by 0 bases, with 17 bases between. The CDR3 loop is CASSQWTAPSSGANVLTF. The CDR3 bases are TGTGCCAGCAGCCAATGGACAGCCCCGAGCTCTGGGGCCAACGTCCTGACTTTC.

The rearrangement links TRBV4-1 to TRBJ2-7; TRBD2 is a possible D gene (6 bases). The V gene lost 2 bases and the J gene lost 5 bases, with 16 bases spanning the gap. Per the germline V gene, CDR1 is MGHRA and CDR2 is YSYEKL. The CDR3 consists of 15 residues. CDR3 in DNA: TGCGCCAGCAGCCAACAGTCGGTCGGAGGGGACGAGCAGTACTTC. Its protein is CASSQQSVGGDEQYF.

V gene TRBV2 combines with J gene TRBJ2-7, with D maybe TRBD2 (5 bases). V lost 5 bases and J lost 2, with 13 bases in between. The CDR3 is made up of 14 amino acids. The germline V gene has CDR1 SNHLY and CDR2 FYNNEI. The CDR3 loop is CASSNQLGPYEQYF. CDR3 bases: TGTGCCAGCAGTAACCAACTAGGTCCCTACGAGCAGTACTTC.

This clone has just one count. The rearrangement uses TRBV28 and TRBJ1-4; tentatively, D is TRBD1 (6 bases). Germline V lookup: CDR1 MDHEN, CDR2 SYDVKM. This CDR3 is 15 amino acids long. The V end lost 8 bases, the J end lost 5 bases, and 18 bases lay between the germline ends. In nucleotides, the CDR3 is TGTGCCAGCGTGGCTGGGGGACAAGTGAATGAAAAACTGTTTTTT. Protein product: CASVAGGQVNEKLFF.

The chain has TRBV7-4 and TRBJ2-3; D is ambiguous. Per germline, CDR1 SGHVT and CDR2 SQSDAQ. This CDR3 comprises 12 residues. The CDR3 loop is CGQPLHPNTQYF. CDR3 bases: TGTGGCCAGCCGCTCCATCCGAATACGCAGTATTTT.

V usage is TRBV7-9 and J usage is TRBJ2-7, with D tentatively TRBD1 (6 bases). The V end was cut by 5 bases, the J end by 2 bases, with 10 bases between. This CDR3 region has 13 residues. Germline values: CDR1 SEHNR, CDR2 FQNEAQ (reference sequence). For the CDR3, the DNA is TGTGCCAGCAGCCGAAGGGGGACCTACGAGCAGTACTTC. Protein product: CASSRRGTYEQYF.

The chain recombines TRBV18 with TRBJ2-5; 7 nucleotides line up with TRBD2. Trimming removed 3 bases from V and 0 bases from J; junction bases left unmatched: 4. The germline CDR1 and CDR2 sequences are KGHSH and LQKENI. The CDR3 is 15 residues long. Here the CDR3 reads CASSPSSGYQETQYF. CDR3 nucleotide sequence: TGTGCCAGCTCACCGTCTAGCGGATACCAAGAGACCCAGTACTTC. Using reference TRBV18 and TRBJ2-5 for the parts outside the CDR3, the full variable domain is NAGVMQNPRHLVRRRGQEARLRCSPMKGHSHVYWYRQLPEEGLKFMVYLQKENIIDESGMPKERFSAEFPKEGPSILRIQQVVRGDSAAYFCASSPSSGYQETQYFGPGTRLLVL.

The chain joins TRBV7-9 to TRBJ2-7; TRBD2 matches 13 bases. J gave up 7 bases and V 5 bases, and 8 bases lay outside the gene matches. CDR3 length equals 15 residues. Germline CDR1 reads SEHNR; CDR2 reads FQNEAQ (reference sequence). The CDR3 reads CASSPEGLAGLEQYF. As DNA, the CDR3 is TGTGCCAGCAGCCCGGAGGGACTAGCGGGGTTAGAGCAGTACTTC. The whole variable domain, filled in from reference TRBV7-9 and TRBJ2-7, reads DTGVSQNPRHKITKRGQNVTFRCDPISEHNRLYWYRQTLGQGPEFLTYFQNEAQLEKSRLLSDRFSAERPKGSFSTLEIQRTEQGDSAMYLCASSPEGLAGLEQYFGPGTRLTVT.

This sequence joins TRBV19 and TRBJ2-3, with 9 positions matching TRBD2. CDR3 size: 16 residues. Trimming took 9 bases from V and 1 from J; bases not matched to a gene: 11. In germline, CDR1 is LNHDA, CDR2 SQIVND (reference sequence). The CDR3 loop is CASRPSGIWRTDTQYF. CDR3 DNA sequence: TGTGCCAGCCGCCCTAGCGGGATATGGCGCACAGATACGCAGTATTTT.

The V call is TRBV7-2, the J call TRBJ2-2; 10 nucleotides line up with TRBD2. Germline V gene data show CDR1 as SGHTA and CDR2 as FQGNSA. The CDR3 runs 17 residues. V trimming: 5 bases; J trimming: 6 bases; junction bases outside the gene matches: 12. Written as DNA, the CDR3 is TGTGCCAGCAGCCCACGGCTAGCGGGAGTTTCCTCCGGGGAGCTGTTTTTT. Its translation: CASSPRLAGVSSGELFF.

This chain joins TRBV6-5 and TRBJ2-3; 8 nucleotides agree with TRBD1. Germline CDR1 is MNHEY and CDR2 is SVGAGI. The J segment lost 3 bases and the V segment lost 2 bases, leaving 1 base of the junction unmatched. The CDR3 runs 14 residues. The CDR3 protein is CASSYRTGTDTQYF. As DNA, the CDR3 is TGTGCCAGCAGTTACCGGACAGGGACAGATACGCAGTATTTT.

The CDR3 sequence is CASRGNQRYTDTQYF. The CDR3 DNA sequence: TGTGCCAGCAGGGGGAATCAGCGGTACACAGATACGCAGTATTTT. This chain links TRBV7-2 with TRBJ2-3; D perhaps matches TRBD2 (5 bases). Between the trimmed V and J ends, which lost 6 bases and 2 bases, there was a span of 15 bases. This CDR3 has 15 residues. Germline CDR1 reads SGHTA; CDR2 reads FQGNSA.

This sequence joins TRBV21-1 and TRBJ2-7; the D call TRBD1 from the table was never checked on the DNA. TRBV21-1 is a documented pseudogene. This CDR3 region has 13 residues. This chain's CDR3 is CASSPGTDYEQYF. The CDR3 DNA reads TGTGCCAGCAGTCCCGGGACAGATTACGAGCAGTACTTC.

The chain combines TRBV29-1 with TRBJ2-7; 9 positions agree with TRBD2. The CDR3 has 14 amino acids. The V and J ends lost 4 bases and 4 bases, in that order; junction bases with no gene match: 8. In germline, CDR1 is SQVTM, CDR2 ANQGSEA. In DNA, the CDR3 is TGCAGCGTTGTGGGCGGGAGGGCCCCTTACGAGCAGTACTTC. Its translation is CSVVGGRAPYEQYF.

With regard to this clone: The junction differs from germline at one of its ends, possibly a read error. V and J are TRBV11-2 and TRBJ2-7; 9 nucleotides align to TRBD1. The CDR3 runs to 11 residues. Germline CDR1 is SGHAT and CDR2 is FQNNGV. CDR3 coding DNA: TGTGCCAGCAGCCGAGGACAGGGGTCTTCCTTC. It codes for CASSRGQGSSF.

The V and J genes are TRBV6-5 and TRBJ1-1; D ambiguous. The CDR3 loop spans 13 amino acids. V was cut by 6 bases and J by 4 bases, with 12 bases left in between. CDR1 and CDR2 (germline): MNHEY, SVGAGI. CDR3 residues: CASRPNPGTEAFF. CDR3 DNA: TGTGCCAGCAGGCCTAATCCGGGCACTGAAGCTTTCTTT.

This clone was counted once. The chain has TRBV7-2 and TRBJ2-4, with TRBD1 identical over 7 bases. This CDR3 contains 11 residues. With V trimmed by 1 base and J by 14 bases, 2 bases remained unmatched. The germline V gene has CDR1 SGHTA and CDR2 FQGNSA. CDR3 coding DNA: TGTGCCAGCAGCTTAGGGGACAGAGAGTACTTC. Residues: CASSLGDREYF.